Below are 20 T cell receptor beta chains sequenced from a single sample in a study of cytomegalovirus exposure and HLA in healthy donors. Use of 60 Vbeta and 13 Jbeta primers characterized the PCR. Libraries were prepared by immunoSEQ multiplex PCR; TCRdb keeps only in-frame clonotypes and omits some of them. The sample records 150,000 to 200,000 clones, around 80% being singletons. The specimen sequenced was PBMCs. Every receptor here comes from a woman in her 30s in good health and CMV-seropositive.

V gene TRBV5-4 combines with J gene TRBJ2-7; 8 bases fit TRBD1. The CDR3 contains 13 residues. V trimming: 3 bases; J trimming: 9 bases; junction bases outside the gene matches: 8. The germline CDR1 and CDR2 sequences are SGHNT and YYREEE (reference sequence). CDR3 in DNA: TGTGCCAGCAGCTCGACGGGACAGGTCGGGCAGTACTTC. It is translated as CASSSTGQVGQYF.

As DNA, the CDR3 is TGCGCCAGCAGCTGGAGGGGTTCCAGCGCCTCGCGAGAGCAGTACTTC. It yields the protein CASSWRGSSASREQYF. The V and J genes are TRBV5-1 and TRBJ2-7; tentatively, D is TRBD2 (6 bases). This CDR3 has 16 residues. CDR1 SGHRS and CDR2 YFSETQ come from the germline V gene. Trimming left V 3 bases short and J 7 bases short, with 23 bases between.

This clone was counted a single time. The V and J genes are TRBV5-4 and TRBJ2-1, with 9 positions matching TRBD2. V lost 3 bases to trimming and J lost 2 bases; unmatched junction nucleotides: 6. This CDR3 has 16 residues. Germline values: CDR1 SGHNT, CDR2 YYREEE (reference sequence). CDR3 protein: CASSSLTSGPYNEQFF. The CDR3, as DNA: TGTGCCAGCAGCTCACTCACTAGCGGGCCCTACAATGAGCAGTTCTTC.

V and J are TRBV9 and TRBJ2-1; a weak D match, TRBD2 (7 bases). The CDR3 is 16 residues long. V was clipped by 3 bases and J by 4 bases, with 17 bases between them. CDR1 is SGDLS and CDR2 is YYNGEE in the germline V gene. Here the CDR3 DNA reads TGTGCCAGCAGCGCCCTCGTCGGGGGGCGTTACAATGAGCAGTTCTTC. Residues: CASSALVGGRYNEQFF.

The chain combines TRBV18 with TRBJ1-2, with D unresolved. Germline V CDR1 and CDR2: KGHSH, LQKENI. This CDR3 region has 15 residues. Trimming cost V 0 bases and J 4 bases, with 12 bases left between them. Here the CDR3 reads CASSPPTLTPYGYTF. The CDR3 bases are TGTGCCAGCTCACCACCGACACTTACGCCCTATGGCTACACCTTC.

This clone has only one observation. This chain joins TRBV9 and TRBJ1-2; D gene ambiguous. The CDR3 contains 15 residues. Trimming stripped 4 bases from V and 4 bases from J, with 17 bases between. Germline V gene lookup returns CDR1 SGDLS and CDR2 YYNGEE. The CDR3 protein is CASSRDNWVRYGYTF. For the CDR3, the DNA is TGTGCCAGCAGCCGCGACAATTGGGTCCGCTATGGCTACACCTTC.

The chain couples TRBV10-3 to TRBJ2-7; D possibly corresponds to TRBD2 (5 bases). This CDR3 comprises 13 residues. CDR1 and CDR2 from the germline V gene are ENHRY and SYGVKD. V gave up 7 bases and J gave up 4 bases, with 14 bases separating them. The CDR3 DNA is TGTGCCATCACTGCCGGGGATAGTTACGAGCAGTACTTC. Its translation: CAITAGDSYEQYF.

The sample holds a few counts of this clone. Here the CDR3 DNA reads TGTGCCAGCAGCTCCGCTAGCGGGGGGGCCGGGGAGCTGTTTTTT. Amino acid sequence: CASSSASGGAGELFF. This chain uses TRBV5-4 with TRBJ2-2, with TRBD2 identical over 12 bases. CDR1 and CDR2 (germline): SGHNT, YYREEE (reference sequence). The CDR3 is 15 residues long. The V segment lost 3 bases and the J segment 6 bases; nucleotides outside the gene matches: 3. The full variable domain, in which reference TRBV5-4 and TRBJ2-2 provide the parts outside the CDR3, is ETGVTQSPTHLIKTRGQQVTLRCSSQSGHNTVSWYQQALGQGPQFIFQYYREEENGRGNFPPRFSGLQFPNYSSELNVNALELDDSALYLCASSSASGGAGELFFGEGSRLTVL.

The rearrangement uses TRBV4-3 and TRBJ2-1; TRBD2 aligns across 11 bases. The CDR3 sequence is 15 residues long. Trimming cost V 0 bases and J 9 bases; bases outside gene matches: 4. Germline V CDR1 and CDR2: LGHNA, YSLEER. The CDR3 DNA sequence: TGCGCCAGCAGCCAAGATTCCCTAGCGGGGGGTGAGCAGTTCTTC. Translated: CASSQDSLAGGEQFF.

The chain employs TRBV6-5 and TRBJ1-5; no definite D call. Germline CDR1 reads MNHEY; CDR2 reads SVGAGI. The CDR3 runs 16 residues. V was clipped by 1 base and J by 2 bases, with 12 bases between them. CDR3 protein: CASSYFPSRGNQPQHF. The CDR3 DNA reads as TGTGCCAGCAGTTACTTTCCGAGTCGAGGCAATCAGCCCCAGCATTTT.

This CDR3 is CAWRDRGLYYEQYF. The CDR3 DNA reads as TGTGCCTGGAGAGACAGGGGGCTTTACTACGAGCAGTACTTC. This rearrangement joins TRBV30 to TRBJ2-7; 10 bases agree with TRBD1. Per the germline V gene, CDR1 is GTSNPN and CDR2 is SVGIG (reference sequence). This CDR3 has 14 residues. The V gene end was trimmed by 3 bases and the J gene end by 3 bases; junction bases not matched to a gene: 5.

The chain employs TRBV23-1 and TRBJ2-7, with 7 bases fitting TRBD1. TRBV23-1 is known as an ORF, though its function is uncertain. CDR3 length equals 14 residues. J was trimmed by 2 bases and V by 4 bases; bases with no gene match: 5. As DNA, the CDR3 is TGCGCCAGCAGTCCCCCGACAGGGACCTACGAGCAGTACTTC. It specifies CASSPPTGTYEQYF.

The chain uses TRBV2 and TRBJ2-1, with 9 bases identical to TRBD2. J lost 9 bases, V lost 5 bases, and 8 bases had no gene match. CDR1 and CDR2 (germline): SNHLY, FYNNEI. This CDR3 has 14 residues. CDR3 DNA: TGTGCCAGCAGTCCGGAGGCTAGCGGGGCTGAGCAGTTCTTC. The encoded protein is CASSPEASGAEQFF.

This rearrangement joins TRBV5-5 to TRBJ1-2; 9 nucleotides match TRBD1. The V gene end was trimmed by 1 base and the J gene end by 5 bases; junction bases not matched to a gene: 6. Looked up from germline, CDR1 is SGHKS and CDR2 is YYEKEE (reference sequence). The CDR3 is made up of 15 amino acids. The CDR3 DNA reads TGTGCCAGCAGCTTGAGGGACAGGGACCATTATGGCTACACCTTC. The encoded protein is CASSLRDRDHYGYTF.

This chain links TRBV30 with TRBJ1-2; D is undetermined. There are 11 residues in the CDR3. The V gene lost 7 bases and the J gene lost 3 bases, with 9 bases spanning the gap. Germline V gene lookup returns CDR1 GTSNPN and CDR2 SVGIG (reference sequence). CDR3 region: CASEQYYGYTF. The DNA of the CDR3 is TGTGCCTCAGAACAATACTATGGCTACACCTTC. The variable domain in full, with the rest retrieved from reference TRBV30 and TRBJ1-2, is SQTIHQWPATLVQPVGSPLSLECTVEGTSNPNLYWYRQAAGRGLQLLFYSVGIGQISSEVPQNLSASRPQDRQFILSSKKLLLSDSGFYLCASEQYYGYTFGSGTRLTVV.

This clone was picked up a small number of times. This sequence joins TRBV5-6 and TRBJ1-1, with D maybe TRBD1 (5 bases). The CDR3 spans 15 residues. Trimming shortened V by 2 bases and J by 3 bases, and 14 bases separated the two germline ends. CDR1 is SGHDT and CDR2 is YYEEEE in the germline V gene. DNA for the CDR3: TGTGCCAGCAGCTTCGGGGCAGGGAGGTACACTGAAGCTTTCTTT. Translation: CASSFGAGRYTEAFF. The whole variable domain, filled in from reference TRBV5-6 and TRBJ1-1, reads DAGVTQSPTHLIKTRGQQVTLRCSPKSGHDTVSWYQQALGQGPQFIFQYYEEEERQRGNFPDRFSGHQFPNYSSELNVNALLLGDSALYLCASSFGAGRYTEAFFGQGTRLTVV.

This chain uses TRBV6-5 with TRBJ2-7; 9 positions match TRBD2. CDR1 and CDR2 from the germline V gene are MNHEY and SVGAGI. The CDR3 runs 15 residues. The junction had 4 bases not matched to a gene; V was cut back by 0 bases and J by 4 bases. The CDR3, as DNA: TGTGCCAGCAGTTACTCCTGGAGCGGGAGGTACGAGCAGTACTTC. Translating it yields CASSYSWSGRYEQYF.

The chain is built from TRBV28 and TRBJ2-2, with 7 bases identical to TRBD1. Germline assignment: CDR1 MDHEN and CDR2 SYDVKM. Trimming removed 5 bases from V and 7 bases from J; junction bases left unmatched: 13. The CDR3 spans 16 residues. The CDR3 region is CASSPPRGLGVGELFF. The CDR3 nucleotides are TGTGCCAGCAGTCCTCCTAGGGGGCTGGGAGTCGGGGAGCTGTTTTTT.

This sequence joins TRBV13 and TRBJ1-1; D ambiguous. Trimming cost V 1 base and J 5 bases, with 5 bases left between them. Germline V lookup: CDR1 PRHDT, CDR2 FYEKMQ (reference sequence). The CDR3 length is 12 residues. The CDR3 DNA follows: TGTGCCAGCAGCTTAGCGGTTACTGAAGCTTTCTTT. It codes for CASSLAVTEAFF.

This sequence joins TRBV11-2 and TRBJ1-2; 11 bases fit TRBD1. The J segment lost 4 bases and the V segment lost 6 bases, leaving 10 bases of the junction unmatched. The V gene's germline CDR1 is SGHAT and CDR2 FQNNGV. The CDR3 length is 16 residues. The CDR3 DNA is TGTGCCAGCAGACAGACCCGGGACAGGGGGAGCTATGGCTACACCTTC. This gives the protein CASRQTRDRGSYGYTF.